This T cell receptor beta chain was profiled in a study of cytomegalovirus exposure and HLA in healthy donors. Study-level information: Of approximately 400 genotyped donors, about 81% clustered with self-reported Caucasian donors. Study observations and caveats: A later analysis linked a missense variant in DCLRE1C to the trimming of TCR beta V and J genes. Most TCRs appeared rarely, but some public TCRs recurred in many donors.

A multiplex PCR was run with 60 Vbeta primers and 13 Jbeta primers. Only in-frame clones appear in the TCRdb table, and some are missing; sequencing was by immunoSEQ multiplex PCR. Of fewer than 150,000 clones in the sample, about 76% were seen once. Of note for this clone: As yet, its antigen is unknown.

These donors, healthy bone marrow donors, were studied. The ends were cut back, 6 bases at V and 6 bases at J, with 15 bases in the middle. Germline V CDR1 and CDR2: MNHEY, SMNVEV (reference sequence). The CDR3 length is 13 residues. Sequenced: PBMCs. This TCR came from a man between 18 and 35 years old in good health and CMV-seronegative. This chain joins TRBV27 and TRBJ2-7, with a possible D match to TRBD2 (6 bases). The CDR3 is CASSPLWEAEQYF. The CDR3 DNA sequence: TGTGCCAGCAGCCCATTATGGGAGGCCGAGCAGTACTTC.